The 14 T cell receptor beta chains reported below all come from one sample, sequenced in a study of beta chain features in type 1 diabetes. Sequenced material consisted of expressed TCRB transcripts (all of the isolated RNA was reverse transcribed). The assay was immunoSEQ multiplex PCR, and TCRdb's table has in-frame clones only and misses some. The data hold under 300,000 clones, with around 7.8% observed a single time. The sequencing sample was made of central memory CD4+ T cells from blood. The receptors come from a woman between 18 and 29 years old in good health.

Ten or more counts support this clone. CDR3 bases: TGTGCCAGCAGCCATCCGGACAGCCGAAGGGGTGAGCAGTTCTTC. Its translation: CASSHPDSRRGEQFF. This chain connects TRBV5-4 to TRBJ2-1, with D perhaps TRBD1 (6 bases). The CDR3 has 15 amino acids. V lost 4 bases and J lost 9, with 20 bases in between. Germline-derived CDR1 and CDR2 are SGHNT and YYREEE (reference sequence).

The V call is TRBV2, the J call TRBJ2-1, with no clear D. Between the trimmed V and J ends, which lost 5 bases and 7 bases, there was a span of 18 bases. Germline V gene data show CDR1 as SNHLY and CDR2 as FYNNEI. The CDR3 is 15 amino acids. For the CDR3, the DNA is TGTGCCAGCAGTCCCCGGGCTAGTACGGCGAATGAGCAGTTCTTC. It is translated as CASSPRASTANEQFF.

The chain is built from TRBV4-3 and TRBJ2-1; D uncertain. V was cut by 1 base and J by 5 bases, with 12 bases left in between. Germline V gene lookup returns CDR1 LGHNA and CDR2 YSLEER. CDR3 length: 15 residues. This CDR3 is CASSQGEAADNEQFF. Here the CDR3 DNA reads TGCGCCAGCAGCCAAGGAGAGGCCGCGGACAATGAGCAGTTCTTC.

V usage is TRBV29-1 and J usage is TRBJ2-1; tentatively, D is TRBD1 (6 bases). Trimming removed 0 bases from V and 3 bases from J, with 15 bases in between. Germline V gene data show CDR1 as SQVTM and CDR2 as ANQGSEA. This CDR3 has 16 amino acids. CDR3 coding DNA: TGCAGCGTTGAAGATTTTAAGGGACAACACTACAATGAGCAGTTCTTC. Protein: CSVEDFKGQHYNEQFF.

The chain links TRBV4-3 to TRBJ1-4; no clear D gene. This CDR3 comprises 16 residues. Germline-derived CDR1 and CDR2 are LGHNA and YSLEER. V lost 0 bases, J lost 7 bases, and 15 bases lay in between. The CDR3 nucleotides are TGCGCCAGCAGCCAAGATTTTACGTCTAAGGGTGAAAAACTGTTTTTT. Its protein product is CASSQDFTSKGEKLFF.

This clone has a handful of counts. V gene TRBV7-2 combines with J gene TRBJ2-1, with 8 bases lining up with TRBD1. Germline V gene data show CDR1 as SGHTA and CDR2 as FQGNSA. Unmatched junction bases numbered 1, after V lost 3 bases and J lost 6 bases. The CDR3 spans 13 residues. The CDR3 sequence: CASSLGQVNEQFF. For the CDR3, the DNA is TGTGCCAGCAGCTTGGGACAGGTCAATGAGCAGTTCTTC.

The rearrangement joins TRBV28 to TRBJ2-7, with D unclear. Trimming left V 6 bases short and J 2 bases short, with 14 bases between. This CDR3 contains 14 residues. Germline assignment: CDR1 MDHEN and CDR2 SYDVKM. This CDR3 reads CASSPPGTTYEQYV. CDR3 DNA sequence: TGTGCCAGCAGCCCCCCCGGCACCACCTACGAGCAGTACGTC.

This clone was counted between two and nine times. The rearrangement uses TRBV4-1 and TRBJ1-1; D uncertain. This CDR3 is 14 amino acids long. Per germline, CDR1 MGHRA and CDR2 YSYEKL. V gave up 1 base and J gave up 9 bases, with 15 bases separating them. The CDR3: CASSQATQENKAFF. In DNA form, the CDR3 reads TGCGCCAGCAGCCAAGCGACGCAGGAGAATAAAGCTTTCTTT.

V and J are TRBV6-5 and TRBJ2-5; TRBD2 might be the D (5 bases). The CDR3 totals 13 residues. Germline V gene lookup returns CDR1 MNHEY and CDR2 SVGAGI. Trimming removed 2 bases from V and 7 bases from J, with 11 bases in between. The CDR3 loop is CASSYERRGTQYF. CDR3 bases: TGTGCCAGCAGTTACGAGCGGCGTGGGACCCAGTACTTC.

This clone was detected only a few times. This chain's CDR3 is CASSPGGVLTEAFF. CDR3 nucleotides: TGTGCCAGCAGCCCCGGGGGGGTGTTGACTGAAGCTTTCTTT. The chain has TRBV7-3 and TRBJ1-1, with D perhaps matching TRBD1 (5 bases). The CDR3 totals 14 residues. The V end was cut by 5 bases, the J end by 5 bases, with 15 bases between. Per the germline V gene, CDR1 is SGHTA and CDR2 is FQGTGA.

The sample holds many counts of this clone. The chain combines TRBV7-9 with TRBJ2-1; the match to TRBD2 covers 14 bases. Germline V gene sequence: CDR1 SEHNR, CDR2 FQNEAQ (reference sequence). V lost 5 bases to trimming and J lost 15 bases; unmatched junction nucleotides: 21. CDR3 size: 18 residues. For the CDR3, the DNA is TGTGCCAGCAGCCGTAAGTGGGCCGTAGGACTAGCGGGAGGTGGCTGGTTCTTC. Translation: CASSRKWAVGLAGGGWFF.

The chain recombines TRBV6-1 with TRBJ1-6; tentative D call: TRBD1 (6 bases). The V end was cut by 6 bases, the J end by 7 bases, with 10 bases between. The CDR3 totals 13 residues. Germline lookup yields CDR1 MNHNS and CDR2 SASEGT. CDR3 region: CASRWQGNSPLHF. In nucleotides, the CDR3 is TGTGCCAGCAGGTGGCAGGGGAATTCACCCCTCCACTTT.

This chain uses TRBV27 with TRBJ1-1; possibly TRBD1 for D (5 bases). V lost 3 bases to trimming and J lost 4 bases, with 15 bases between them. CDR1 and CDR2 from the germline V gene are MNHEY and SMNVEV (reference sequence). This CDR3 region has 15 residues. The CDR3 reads CASSFLQVGTTEAFF. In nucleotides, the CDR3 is TGTGCCAGCAGTTTCCTTCAGGTGGGGACCACTGAAGCTTTCTTT.

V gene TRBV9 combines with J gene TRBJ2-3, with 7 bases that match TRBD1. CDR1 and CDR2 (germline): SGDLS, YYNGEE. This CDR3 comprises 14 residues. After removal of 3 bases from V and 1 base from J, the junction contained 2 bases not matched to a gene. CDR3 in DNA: TGTGCCAGCAGCGAAACAGGGGGCACAGATACGCAGTATTTT. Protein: CASSETGGTDTQYF.